This TCR beta chain was sequenced for a study of T cell repertoires in cytomegalovirus infection. Using its own MiXCR run on the reads, TCRdb lists one record per CDR3 protein. Found here are approximately 500,000 distinct CDR3 sequences, 26% of them singletons; the top ten hold around 13%. Concerning this clonotype: It may be a read error: a sequence one base away is much more abundant.

This sequence was found in a human donor in good health (CMV status not recorded). Some clones in this sample may be carry-over from other donors' samples. Material: PBMCs.

Here the CDR3 DNA reads TGTGCCAGCGGCTTGAGGCCGGGGGGCCCGGCCGCGGAAAAACTGTTTTTT. Encoded protein: CASGLRPGGPAAEKLFF. The chain carries TRBV7-8 and TRBJ1-4; D is perhaps TRBD1 (6 bases). Germline assignment: CDR1 SGHVS and CDR2 FQNEAQ. The CDR3 is 17 amino acids.